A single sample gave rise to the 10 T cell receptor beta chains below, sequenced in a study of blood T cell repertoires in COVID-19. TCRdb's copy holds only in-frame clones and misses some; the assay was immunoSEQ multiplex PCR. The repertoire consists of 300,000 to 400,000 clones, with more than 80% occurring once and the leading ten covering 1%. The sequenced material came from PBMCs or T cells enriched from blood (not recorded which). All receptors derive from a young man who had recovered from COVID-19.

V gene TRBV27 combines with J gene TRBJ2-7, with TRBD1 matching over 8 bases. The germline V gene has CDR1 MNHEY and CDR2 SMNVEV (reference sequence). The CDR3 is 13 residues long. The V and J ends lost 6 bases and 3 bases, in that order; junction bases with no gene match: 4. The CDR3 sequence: CASRRTGSYEQYF. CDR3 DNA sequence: TGTGCCAGCAGGAGGACAGGGAGCTACGAGCAGTACTTC.

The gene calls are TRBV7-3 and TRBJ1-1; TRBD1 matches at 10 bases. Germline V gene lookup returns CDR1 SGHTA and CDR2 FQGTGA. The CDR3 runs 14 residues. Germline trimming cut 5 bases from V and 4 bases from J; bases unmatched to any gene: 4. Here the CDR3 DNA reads TGTGCCAGCAGCCTACGACAGGGGGCCACTGAAGCTTTCTTT. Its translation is CASSLRQGATEAFF.

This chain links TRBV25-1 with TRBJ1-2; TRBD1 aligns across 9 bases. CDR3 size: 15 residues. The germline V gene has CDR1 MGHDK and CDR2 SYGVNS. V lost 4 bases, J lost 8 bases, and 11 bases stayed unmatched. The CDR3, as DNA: TGTGCCAGCAGTGCTAACCCACAGGGGGCCGGAGGCTACACCTTC. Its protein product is CASSANPQGAGGYTF.

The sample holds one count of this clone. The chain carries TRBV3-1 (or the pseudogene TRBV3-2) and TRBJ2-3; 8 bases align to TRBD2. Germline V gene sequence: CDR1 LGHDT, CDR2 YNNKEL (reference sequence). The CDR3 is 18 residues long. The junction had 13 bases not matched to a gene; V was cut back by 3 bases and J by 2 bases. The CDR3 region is CASSHGEARGGYTDTQYF. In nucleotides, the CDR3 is TGTGCCAGCAGCCACGGGGAGGCACGGGGGGGATACACAGATACGCAGTATTTT.

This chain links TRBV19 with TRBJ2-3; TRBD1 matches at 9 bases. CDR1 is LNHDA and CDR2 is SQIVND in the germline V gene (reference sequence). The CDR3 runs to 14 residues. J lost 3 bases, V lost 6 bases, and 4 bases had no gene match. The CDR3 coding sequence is TGTGCCAGTAGACCGACAGGGGGTACAGATACGCAGTATTTT. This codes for CASRPTGGTDTQYF.

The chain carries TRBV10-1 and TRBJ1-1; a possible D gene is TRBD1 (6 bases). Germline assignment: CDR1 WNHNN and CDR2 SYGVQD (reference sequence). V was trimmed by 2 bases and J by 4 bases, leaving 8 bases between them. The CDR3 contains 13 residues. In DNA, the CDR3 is TGCGCCAGCAGTGAGGGGGGCGGCACTGAAGCTTTCTTT. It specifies CASSEGGGTEAFF.

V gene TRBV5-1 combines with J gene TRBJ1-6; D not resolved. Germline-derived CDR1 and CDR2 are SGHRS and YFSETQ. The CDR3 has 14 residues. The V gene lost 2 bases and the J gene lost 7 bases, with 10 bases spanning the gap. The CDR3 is CASSLESGNSPLHF. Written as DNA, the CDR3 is TGCGCCAGCAGCTTAGAGTCGGGGAATTCACCCCTCCACTTT.

This CDR3 is CASSYRGLSYNEQFF. CDR3 nucleotides: TGTGCCAGCAGTTACAGGGGACTTTCCTACAATGAGCAGTTCTTC. The chain joins TRBV6-5 to TRBJ2-1, with a weak D call TRBD2 (6 bases). Germline V gene sequence: CDR1 MNHEY, CDR2 SVGAGI. The CDR3 is 15 residues long. V lost 2 bases and J lost 1, with 9 bases in between.

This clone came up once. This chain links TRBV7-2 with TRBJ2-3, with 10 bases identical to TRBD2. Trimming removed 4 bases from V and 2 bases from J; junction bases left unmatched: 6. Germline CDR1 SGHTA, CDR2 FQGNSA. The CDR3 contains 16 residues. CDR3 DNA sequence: TGTGCCAGCAGCTCCGGACTAGCGGAGTTCACAGATACGCAGTATTTT. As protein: CASSSGLAEFTDTQYF.

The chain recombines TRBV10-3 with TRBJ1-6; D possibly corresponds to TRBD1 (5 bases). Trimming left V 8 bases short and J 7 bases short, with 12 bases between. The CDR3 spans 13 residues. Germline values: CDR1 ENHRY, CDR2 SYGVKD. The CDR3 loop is CAIAGLQNSPLHF. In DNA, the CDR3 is TGTGCCATCGCGGGACTGCAAAATTCACCCCTCCACTTT.